This TCR beta chain originates from a study of shared clonotypes between healthy human individuals (dated by TCRdb to the early 2020s). Background on the whole study: The cohort included a few men and a couple of women between 18 and 49 years of age. For each donor, CD4 naive and CD4 memory were each given three plates, CD8 naive was given two plates, and CD8 memory was given one plate. The study deeply sequenced blood TCR repertoires of about 5 healthy adults to estimate repertoire size and the extent of clonotype sharing between individuals. To increase sequencing depth and limit assay-specific biases, different laboratories used diverse techniques to prepare libraries and sequence TCR repertoires. Per donor, leukapheresis produced somewhere between about 0.94 and 10 billion PBMCs.

Using the deep immunoSEQ assay, multiplex PCR amplified TCR CDR3 regions from genomic DNA. For each cell subset, the extracted genomic DNA was distributed evenly across all wells of several immunoSEQ 96-well plates, and each plate served as one replicate. For sorted subsets, approximately 190 ng of genomic DNA, equivalent to 25,000 to 35,000 T cell genomes, went into each replicate PCR. The purified libraries were quantified using a Qubit 3.0 fluorometer, sized with a Bioanalyzer 2100, and then quantified again using the KAPA Library Quantification kit. Every immunoSEQ 96-well plate was sequenced on a dedicated single-read 150-cycle Illumina NextSeq 550 flow cell. For the original study's pipeline: Because the immunoSEQ output included only junctional sequences and no quality scores, the filtering could not be the same as the filtering used for full-length reads. Sequences were annotated with PyIR, a Python wrapper for IgBLAST v1.9, and V/J genes and CDR3 were assigned using IMGT germline references. Reads were filtered out if the reads had weak V/J assignments (E-value above 1e-6), no CDR3, stop codons, out-of-frame junctions, or ambiguous translated residues. V3J clonotypes were defined as sequences sharing an identical inferred V gene, J gene, and CDR3 amino acid sequence. Percentage overlap between repertoires was calculated by dividing the number of shared unique clonotypes by the size of the smaller repertoire. Three approaches were used to assess repertoire richness: RTK rarefaction, the Chao1 estimator, and Recon v2.1 estimates of unobserved clonotypes. Generation probabilities were computed with OLGA for all TCRbeta clonotypes obtained by the gDNA method from four donors. TCRdb provides this immuneACCESS table in a form limited to in-frame rearrangements. Some clones are lacking; in checked studies, under half of them reflect an unresolved V gene, and why the rest are absent is not known. The V and J calls and clone size come from that table; D and trimming were worked out from the DNA. The sample data list about 2 million clones, and about 95% of these were observed just once. The ten largest clones represent 0.9% to 1.4% of the sample.

This clone was detected only a few times. This clone's antigen is unknown. It has no much larger one-base neighbor in the sample; base qualities were not kept. Other DNA sequences in this specimen translate into the identical CDR3. CD8 naive samples consisted of CD45RO-negative cells that were positively selected for CCR7, yielding a CD45RA+CCR7+ population without TemRA cells. Healthy HIV-negative adults with no recently reported acute infections or vaccinations were included as donors. Every donor was a Caucasian adult residing in Nashville, Tennessee, USA. Blood was collected by leukapheresis, and PBMCs were isolated by Ficoll-Histopaque density gradient centrifugation and then cryopreserved in liquid nitrogen vapor phase. Purity and quantity of every magnetically sorted T cell population were checked by analytical flow cytometry. Genomic DNA was isolated from each sorted fraction and quantified by UV absorbance on a Nanodrop 2000c.

Study-level results and caveats: Compared with non-shared clonotypes, the clonotypes found in all four sorted-subset donors had higher generation probabilities. Sampling was limited to blood, and TCR repertoires in tissue likely differ from TCR repertoires in blood. Incomplete sequencing was indicated by rarefaction of sorted-subset datasets, despite the large sequencing depth. Pairwise subsampling led to the expectation that sequencing depth would affect the degree of clonotype sharing among donors. Larger estimated clonotype richness was generally found for naive subsets than for memory subsets. The genetic and exposure-history diversity represented was limited by the small number of donors. When a handful of donors were compared, the shared fraction of clonotypes was 5% to 6.5% for naive CD4, around 3.6% for naive CD8, 2.3% for memory CD4, and roughly 0.4% for memory CD8.

As encoded in the germline V gene (reference sequence), CDR1 is MNHNY while CDR2 is SVGAGI. The V and J ends are trimmed by 0 bases and 3 bases, leaving 2 bases between them. The CDR3 contains 12 residues, cysteine and phenylalanine counted. Just CDR3 DNA is preserved here, 36 bases in frame from base 1. The chain employs TRBV6-6 and TRBJ1-1, with the D gene not confidently named. Sequencing input: naive CD8+ T cells sorted from blood. What the cell subset or site label conveys for this sample: CD45RA+CCR7+. The clonotype comes from a young man in good health. Here the CDR3 is given as CASSYSDTEAFF. The nucleotides are TGTGCCAGCAGTTACTCGGACACTGAAGCTTTCTTT.